The T cell receptor beta chain described here comes from a study of T cell responses to AZD1222 COVID-19 vaccine. General study findings and limits: Regions left unmutated in variants are reportedly the target of nearly half of spike-specific TCRs. Baseline testing showed seropositivity in only six or seven AZD1222 recipients.

V was pared by 5 bases and J by 7 bases, with 24 bases between. The CDR3 has 17 residues. The V gene's germline CDR1 is SGHVS and CDR2 FNYEAQ. As concerns this clone: Its target is unknown.

Generated by immunoSEQ multiplex PCR, the TCRdb table keeps only in-frame clones and is missing some. The sample yields some 130,000 clones, 75% to 95% seen once. This receptor was identified in an adult in good health. The J gene is TRBJ2-1, the V gene TRBV7-6; weak D call: TRBD2 (6 bases). This material consisted of peripheral blood, taken on day 0 of AZD1222 vaccination. In nucleotides, the CDR3 is TGTGCCAGCAGCCAACTGAGGTCGGGAGTCAGCGGGAATGAGCAGTTCTTC. This encodes CASSQLRSGVSGNEQFF.